The 32 T cell receptor beta chains below were found in one sample sequenced in a study of blood T cell repertoires in COVID-19. Repertoires were generated with immunoSEQ multiplex PCR, while TCRdb's copy carries only in-frame clones and drops some. The sample lists roughly 230,000 clones; approximately 83% were seen once. Sequencing was done on a sample of PBMCs or T cells enriched from blood (not recorded which). All receptors derive from a middle-aged man who had recovered from COVID-19.

This chain connects TRBV7-2 to TRBJ2-2; tentatively, D is TRBD2 (6 bases). The CDR3 has 15 amino acids. Germline CDR1 reads SGHTA; CDR2 reads FQGNSA. Trimming took off 1 base at V and 0 bases at J, with 6 bases between the two ends. The CDR3 protein is CASSLGGANTGELFF. CDR3 coding DNA: TGTGCCAGCAGCTTAGGCGGGGCGAACACCGGGGAGCTGTTTTTT.

V and J are TRBV7-9 and TRBJ1-1, with D perhaps matching TRBD1 (5 bases). This CDR3 is built from 12 residues. V was clipped by 5 bases and J by 11 bases, with 15 bases between them. CDR1 and CDR2 (germline): SEHNR, FQNEAQ (reference sequence). The CDR3 nucleotides read TGTGCCAGCAGCCCGCAGGGTTCCAGGGCTTTCTTT. Amino acids: CASSPQGSRAFF. Supplemented by reference TRBV7-9 and TRBJ1-1, the full variable domain reads DTGVSQNPRHKITKRGQNVTFRCDPISEHNRLYWYRQTLGQGPEFLTYFQNEAQLEKSRLLSDRFSAERPKGSFSTLEIQRTEQGDSAMYLCASSPQGSRAFFGQGTRLTVV.

The CDR3 sequence is CASSLTRGGISPLHF. CDR3 nucleotide sequence: TGTGCCAGCAGCTTGACTCGAGGGGGAATTTCACCCCTCCACTTT. The genes are TRBV11-2 and TRBJ1-6, with D maybe TRBD1 (6 bases). Germline lookup yields CDR1 SGHAT and CDR2 FQNNGV. The CDR3 is made up of 15 amino acids. V shed 3 bases and J shed 9 bases, with 15 bases lying between them.

The V gene is TRBV12-5, the J gene TRBJ2-7, with 7 bases matching TRBD2. Germline lookup yields CDR1 LGHNT and CDR2 FRNRAP. CDR3 length: 14 residues. Trimming cost V 9 bases and J 2 bases; bases outside gene matches: 10. This chain's CDR3 is CASLGGTWAYEQYF. The CDR3 DNA reads as TGTGCTAGCTTGGGAGGGACCTGGGCCTACGAGCAGTACTTC.

The chain combines TRBV2 with TRBJ1-1; perhaps TRBD1 as D (6 bases). Germline CDR1 and CDR2: SNHLY and FYNNEI. CDR3 size: 13 residues. Trimming shortened V by 9 bases and J by 5 bases, and 16 bases separated the two germline ends. The CDR3: CARRGARGTEAFF. The CDR3 DNA is TGTGCCAGACGGGGGGCTAGGGGGACTGAAGCTTTCTTT.

The CDR3 loop reads CASSGQGIMNTEAFF. The DNA for the CDR3 is TGTGCCAGCTCCGGACAGGGGATCATGAACACTGAAGCTTTCTTT. The chain employs TRBV18 and TRBJ1-1, with TRBD1 matching over 9 bases. The CDR3 is 15 residues long. Unmatched junction bases numbered 5, after V lost 6 bases and J lost 0 bases. CDR1 is KGHSH, CDR2 LQKENI, per germline.

This clone was recorded a few times. The V call is TRBV19, the J call TRBJ2-1; 10 bases are a match to TRBD1. The CDR3 totals 20 residues. J lost 0 bases, V lost 6 bases, and 17 bases had no gene match. CDR1 and CDR2 from the germline V gene are LNHDA and SQIVND (reference sequence). CDR3 in DNA: TGTGCCAGTAGCCAGCGTGTCCTAGGACAGGGGGGTTCCTCCTACAATGAGCAGTTCTTC. The encoded protein is CASSQRVLGQGGSSYNEQFF.

The V gene is TRBV28, the J gene TRBJ2-6; 13 nucleotides align to TRBD2. The germline V gene has CDR1 MDHEN and CDR2 SYDVKM. The CDR3 is 21 amino acids. Trimming cost V 6 bases and J 0 bases; bases outside gene matches: 14. The CDR3, as DNA: TGTGCCAGCAGACGCGAAGGGGGGACTAGCGGGACCCTCTCTGGGGCCAACGTCCTGACTTTC. Protein sequence: CASRREGGTSGTLSGANVLTF.

The CDR3 DNA reads TGTGCCAGCAGTCTCCAGGTCGGCATGAACACTGAAGCTTTCTTT. Protein sequence: CASSLQVGMNTEAFF. The chain employs TRBV5-4 and TRBJ1-1; D not certain. The CDR3 extends over 15 amino acids. From germline, CDR1 is SGHNT and CDR2 YYREEE (reference sequence). V lost 5 bases and J 0 bases, leaving 14 bases between the germline ends.

The J gene is TRBJ2-5, the V gene TRBV11-2, with 7 bases that match TRBD2. The V segment lost 1 base and the J segment 5 bases; nucleotides outside the gene matches: 7. This CDR3 comprises 15 residues. Germline CDR1 is SGHAT and CDR2 is FQNNGV. In DNA, the CDR3 is TGTGCCAGCAGCTTAGTTCCGGGACTAACGGAGACCCAGTACTTC. Amino acid sequence: CASSLVPGLTETQYF. Full variable domain (outside the CDR3, taken from reference TRBV11-2 and TRBJ2-5): EAGVAQSPRYKIIEKRQSVAFWCNPISGHATLYWYQQILGQGPKLLIQFQNNGVVDDSQLPKDRFSAERLKGVDSTLKIQPAKLEDSAVYLCASSLVPGLTETQYFGPGTRLLVL.

This sequence joins TRBV5-6 and TRBJ2-2; TRBD2 matches at 8 bases. V shed 2 bases, J shed 4 bases, and the junction held 7 bases outside the gene matches. The germline CDR1 and CDR2 sequences are SGHDT and YYEEEE. CDR3 size: 16 residues. This CDR3 is CASSLLGTRGTGELFF. The CDR3 DNA follows: TGTGCCAGCAGCTTATTAGGGACTAGAGGCACCGGGGAGCTGTTTTTT.

V usage is TRBV15 and J usage is TRBJ2-7; D is unclear. Trimming stripped 3 bases from V and 4 bases from J, with 10 bases between. The CDR3 is 13 residues long. In germline, CDR1 is LNHNV, CDR2 YYDKDF (reference sequence). This chain's CDR3 is CATSSPESYEQYF. In DNA, the CDR3 is TGTGCCACCAGCAGTCCCGAGTCGTACGAGCAGTACTTC. Full variable domain (remainder filled in from reference TRBV15 and TRBJ2-7): DAMVIQNPRYQVTQFGKPVTLSCSQTLNHNVMYWYQQKSSQAPKLLFHYYDKDFNNEADTPDNFQSRRPNTSFCFLDIRSPGLGDTAMYLCATSSPESYEQYFGPGTRLTVT.

J is TRBJ1-6 and V is TRBV6-2 or TRBV6-3, with a weak D call TRBD1 (6 bases). Germline values: CDR1 MNHEY, CDR2 SVGEGT. V was cut by 0 bases and J by 10 bases, with 13 bases left in between. CDR3 length: 15 amino acids. CDR3 bases: TGTGCCAGCAGTTACTCTGGGGGCATGGACTCACCCCTCCACTTT. Protein sequence: CASSYSGGMDSPLHF.

This clone was counted a single time. The chain is built from TRBV29-1 and TRBJ1-2, with TRBD1 identical over 8 bases. The CDR3 spans 14 residues. Germline-derived CDR1 and CDR2 are SQVTM and ANQGSEA. Trimming removed 5 bases from V and 1 base from J; junction bases left unmatched: 6. In DNA form, the CDR3 reads TGCAGCGTTACCACAGGGGGAGGTAACTATGGCTACACCTTC. Its protein is CSVTTGGGNYGYTF. The variable domain in full, completed from reference TRBV29-1 and TRBJ1-2, reads SAVISQKPSRDICQRGTSLTIQCQVDSQVTMMFWYRQQPGQSLTLIATANQGSEATYESGFVIDKFPISRPNLTFSTLTVSNMSPEDSSIYLCSVTTGGGNYGYTFGSGTRLTVV.

V usage is TRBV15 and J usage is TRBJ2-7; no reliable D call. Trimming took off 4 bases at V and 3 bases at J, with 10 bases between the two ends. Germline V gene sequence: CDR1 LNHNV, CDR2 YYDKDF (reference sequence). The CDR3 sequence is 13 residues long. In DNA form, the CDR3 reads TGTGCCACCAGCAACCACGCAGGCTACGAGCAGTACTTC. Amino acid sequence: CATSNHAGYEQYF.

Only a few counts were recorded for this clone. The chain carries TRBV9 and TRBJ2-2; no reliable D call. The length of the CDR3 is 15 residues. V lost 0 bases, J lost 4 bases, and 10 bases lay in between. Germline values: CDR1 SGDLS, CDR2 YYNGEE. The CDR3 region is CASSVAILATGELFF. CDR3 nucleotides: TGTGCCAGCAGCGTAGCCATACTTGCCACCGGGGAGCTGTTTTTT.

Worth noting for this clone: This same CDR3 is encoded by further DNA sequences in the sample. The chain has TRBV6-5 and TRBJ1-6; TRBD1 agrees at 10 bases. Germline V gives CDR1 MNHEY, CDR2 SVGAGI. The CDR3 consists of 16 residues. V gave up 2 bases and J gave up 5 bases; unmatched junction bases: 3. As DNA, the CDR3 is TGTGCCAGCAGTTACCGGGACAGGGGTAATAATTCACCCCTCCACTTT. This codes for CASSYRDRGNNSPLHF.

About this clone: The junction departs from the called germline gene at one end, perhaps through a read error. V gene TRBV7-3 combines with J gene TRBJ2-2, with a weak D call TRBD2 (5 bases). Germline V gives CDR1 SGHTA, CDR2 FQGTGA. The length of the CDR3 is 13 residues. CDR3 DNA sequence: TGTGCCAGCAGCCTAACCGGGGCCGGGGAGCTGTTTTTT. It yields the protein CASSLTGAGELFF. Variable domain in full (rest from reference TRBV7-3 and TRBJ2-2): GAGVSQTPSNKVTEKGKYVELRCDPISGHTALYWYRQSLGQGPEFLIYFQGTGAADDSGLPNDRFFAVRPEGSVSTLKIQRTERGDSAVYLCASSLTGAGELFFGEGSRLTVL.

This rearrangement joins TRBV3-1 (or the pseudogene TRBV3-2) to TRBJ2-3, with 9 bases fitting TRBD2. The CDR3 consists of 16 residues. Looked up from germline, CDR1 is LGHDT and CDR2 is YNNKEL (reference sequence). The ends lost 5 bases at V and 7 bases at J; junction bases unmatched: 13. The CDR3 reads CASSFLNSGSRNTQYF. The CDR3 DNA follows: TGTGCCAGCAGCTTCCTAAATAGCGGGAGTAGGAATACGCAGTATTTT.

This clone was detected ten times or more. The chain joins TRBV10-2 to TRBJ2-2, with 10 bases identical to TRBD1. The CDR3 has 14 residues. CDR1 is WSHSY, CDR2 SAAADI, per germline. The V gene end was trimmed by 7 bases and the J gene end by 5 bases; junction bases not matched to a gene: 4. The DNA for the CDR3 is TGCGCCAGCATAGGGACAGGGGCGACCGGGGAGCTGTTTTTT. Translating it yields CASIGTGATGELFF.

The chain has TRBV6-2 or TRBV6-3 and TRBJ2-1; TRBD2 agrees at 10 bases. CDR3 length: 13 amino acids. The J segment lost 11 bases and the V segment lost 6 bases, leaving 7 bases of the junction unmatched. Germline CDR1 is MNHEY and CDR2 is SVGEGT. The CDR3 loop is CASSFTSGIKQFF. The DNA of the CDR3 is TGTGCCAGCAGCTTCACTAGCGGGATTAAGCAGTTCTTC.

The V gene is TRBV6-5, the J gene TRBJ2-7, with D possibly matching TRBD1 (5 bases). Trimming removed 4 bases at V and 12 bases at J, with 19 bases between. The germline gives CDR1 MNHEY, CDR2 SVGAGI. The CDR3 covers 13 residues. CDR3 DNA: TGTGCCAGCAGTTTGGGTGAAGTGGGGCTCCCGTACTTC. Amino acids: CASSLGEVGLPYF.

This clone was counted between two and nine times. This chain uses TRBV5-1 with TRBJ2-3; 7 bases agree with TRBD1. Germline V gene lookup returns CDR1 SGHRS and CDR2 YFSETQ. V lost 4 bases, J lost 2 bases, and 10 bases stayed unmatched. This CDR3 is 16 amino acids long. The CDR3 sequence is CASSRTGTENTDTQYF. The CDR3 bases are TGCGCCAGCAGCCGAACCGGGACAGAGAACACAGATACGCAGTATTTT.

The V and J genes are TRBV7-3 and TRBJ2-7, with 8 bases identical to TRBD2. V was clipped by 5 bases and J by 1 base; unmatched bases: 4. Germline CDR1 reads SGHTA; CDR2 reads FQGTGA. The CDR3 runs to 14 residues. The CDR3 region is CASSPTSVSYEQYF. CDR3 coding DNA: TGTGCCAGCAGCCCGACTAGCGTATCCTACGAGCAGTACTTC.

V usage is TRBV5-5 and J usage is TRBJ2-1; perhaps TRBD1 as D (6 bases). This CDR3 comprises 17 residues. Germline CDR1 SGHKS, CDR2 YYEKEE (reference sequence). The V end lost 1 base, the J end lost 0 bases, and 14 bases lay between the germline ends. The DNA of the CDR3 is TGTGCCAGCAGCTTGTTGCCAGGGGCCACCTCCTACAATGAGCAGTTCTTC. It is translated as CASSLLPGATSYNEQFF.

This clone has just one count. J is TRBJ2-3 and V is TRBV24-1; 9 bases map to TRBD2. The CDR3 runs 15 residues. V shed 5 bases and J 0 bases; nucleotides not matched to a gene: 2. Germline V gene data show CDR1 as KGHDR and CDR2 as SFDVKD. This CDR3 is CATSVSGRSTDTQYF. The CDR3 region has the DNA TGTGCCACCAGTGTAAGCGGGAGGAGCACAGATACGCAGTATTTT.

The chain joins TRBV5-1 to TRBJ2-2; D unclear. Germline CDR1 and CDR2: SGHRS and YFSETQ. The CDR3 contains 13 residues. V was shortened by 7 bases and J by 4 bases, with 11 bases between the two germline ends. The CDR3 here is CASFGLFTGELFF. The CDR3, as DNA: TGCGCCAGCTTCGGTCTCTTCACCGGGGAGCTGTTTTTT.

This sequence joins TRBV18 and TRBJ1-1, with D perhaps matching TRBD1 (5 bases). From germline, CDR1 is KGHSH and CDR2 LQKENI. The CDR3 consists of 15 residues. The V end was cut by 5 bases, the J end by 6 bases, with 19 bases between. CDR3 nucleotides: TGTGCCAGCTCAGAAACTCGACAGAAAAGCTCTGAAGCTTTCTTT. This codes for CASSETRQKSSEAFF.

The V and J genes are TRBV5-1 and TRBJ1-2; D is possibly TRBD1 (5 bases). Per germline, CDR1 SGHRS and CDR2 YFSETQ. This CDR3 region has 14 residues. V was pared by 4 bases and J by 2 bases, with 12 bases between. In nucleotides, the CDR3 is TGCGCCAGCAGCCCGCTAGACAGAAACTATGGCTACACCTTC. This codes for CASSPLDRNYGYTF.

The chain recombines TRBV3-1 (or the pseudogene TRBV3-2) with TRBJ1-1; weak D call: TRBD1 (6 bases). The V end lost 2 bases, the J end lost 7 bases, and 11 bases lay between the germline ends. The CDR3 runs 13 residues. Germline values: CDR1 LGHDT, CDR2 YNNKEL (reference sequence). In DNA form, the CDR3 reads TGTGCCAGCAGCCAACTGGGACACGATGAAGCTTTCTTT. It codes for CASSQLGHDEAFF.

The V and J genes are TRBV10-1 and TRBJ2-7; 7 positions match TRBD2. CDR3 length: 13 residues. V shed 10 bases and J 3 bases; nucleotides not matched to a gene: 9. Germline-derived CDR1 and CDR2 are WNHNN and SYGVQD (reference sequence). The CDR3 region is CAIPAGIFYEQYF. The DNA of the CDR3 is TGCGCCATCCCAGCGGGGATTTTCTACGAGCAGTACTTC.

The V call is TRBV5-6, the J call TRBJ2-1; 9 bases are a match to TRBD1. The CDR3 sequence is 16 residues long. Germline V gene lookup returns CDR1 SGHDT and CDR2 YYEEEE. Trimming at V came to 4 bases and at J to 0 bases, leaving 5 bases not matched to a gene. DNA for the CDR3: TGTGCCAGCAGCCCGGGGACAGGGAACTCCTACAATGAGCAGTTCTTC. This encodes CASSPGTGNSYNEQFF.